Shown below are 24 T cell receptor beta chains from a single sample sequenced in a study of blood T cells in healthy people across ages. A sample-barcoded 5' primer and a J-beta primer mix were used in a second PCR of roughly 7 to 12 cycles. TCRdb itself ran the 5' RACE reads through MiXCR, one entry per CDR3 protein. Of 900,000 to 950,000 distinct CDR3 sequences listed, about 28% were seen once; the top ten hold about a tenth. These same records also appear under a second study, on T cells of mothers and their children.

The sample comprised blood. The receptors stem from a woman between 40 and 55 years old in good health.

A remark on this clonotype: At one end, the junction sequence differs from germline, possibly due to a read error. This chain joins TRBV4-2 and TRBJ2-3; 12 positions agree with TRBD1. This CDR3 has 15 amino acids. Per germline, CDR1 LGHNA and CDR2 YNFKEQ. Written as DNA, the CDR3 is TGTGCCAGCAGCGAAGGGACAGGGGGCGCAGATACGCGGTATTTT. It encodes CASSEGTGGADTRYF.

V usage is TRBV18 and J usage is TRBJ1-5, with 9 positions matching TRBD1. The CDR3 runs to 14 residues. Germline lookup yields CDR1 KGHSH and CDR2 LQKENI. Unmatched junction bases numbered 5, after V lost 4 bases and J lost 7 bases. The CDR3 spells CASSLTGGQQPQHF. The CDR3 DNA follows: TGTGCCAGCTCACTTACAGGGGGCCAGCAGCCCCAGCATTTT. Full variable domain (rest looked up from reference TRBV18 and TRBJ1-5): NAGVMQNPRHLVRRRGQEARLRCSPMKGHSHVYWYRQLPEEGLKFMVYLQKENIIDESGMPKERFSAEFPKEGPSILRIQQVVRGDSAAYFCASSLTGGQQPQHFGDGTRLSIL.

This clonotype was recorded a few times. This chain uses TRBV20-1 with TRBJ2-3, with a tentative D call TRBD2 (6 bases). The CDR3 has 14 residues. Trimming stripped 6 bases from V and 0 bases from J, with 13 bases between. In germline, CDR1 is DFQATT, CDR2 SNEGSKA (reference sequence). The CDR3 DNA sequence: TGCAGTGCGATTACTAGCAGGAGCACAGATACGCAGTATTTT. This encodes CSAITSRSTDTQYF.

This clonotype was seen ten or more times. The chain employs TRBV15 and TRBJ1-4; 9 bases agree with TRBD1. The CDR3 covers 14 residues. The V segment lost 5 bases and the J segment 8 bases; nucleotides outside the gene matches: 6. Germline CDR1 is LNHNV and CDR2 is YYDKDF (reference sequence). The CDR3 sequence: CATSPDRGREKLFF. The CDR3 DNA reads TGTGCCACCAGCCCGGACAGGGGACGAGAAAAACTGTTTTTT.

With regard to this clonotype: The junction departs from germline at one end; a sequencing error may be responsible. This sequence joins TRBV4-3 and TRBJ2-1; no clear D. Germline-derived CDR1 and CDR2 are LGHNA and YSLEER. The CDR3 spans 13 residues. The CDR3 region is CTSSKEASNEQFF. CDR3 in DNA: TGCACCAGCAGCAAAGAGGCGAGCAATGAGCAGTTCTTC.

This clonotype was observed a few times. The V gene is TRBV6-5, the J gene TRBJ1-1, with D hard to call. Germline assignment: CDR1 MNHEY and CDR2 SVGAGI. Trimming cost V 7 bases and J 3 bases, with 6 bases left between them. This CDR3 is 11 amino acids long. CDR3 nucleotides: TGTGCCAGCACCCAGTACACTGAAGCTTTCTTT. It yields the protein CASTQYTEAFF.

This clonotype has at least ten counts. V and J are TRBV27 and TRBJ2-7, with 7 positions matching TRBD1. After removal of 5 bases from V and 5 bases from J, the junction contained 3 bases not matched to a gene. CDR3 length: 12 amino acids. Germline-derived CDR1 and CDR2 are MNHEY and SMNVEV (reference sequence). This CDR3 is CASSVGGNEQYF. The CDR3 DNA reads TGTGCCAGCAGTGTAGGGGGCAACGAGCAGTACTTC.

This clonotype was seen a few times. This sequence joins TRBV5-1 and TRBJ1-1, with a possible D match to TRBD1 (6 bases). The CDR3 loop spans 14 amino acids. Trimming left V 7 bases short and J 5 bases short, with 18 bases between. Germline V gives CDR1 SGHRS, CDR2 YFSETQ. This chain's CDR3 is CASRRQVGMTEAFF. The DNA of the CDR3 is TGCGCCAGCCGGCGACAGGTGGGGATGACTGAAGCTTTCTTT.

Worth noting for this clonotype: A much larger clone lies a single base off, so this may be a read error. The chain is built from TRBV10-3 and TRBJ2-7; maybe TRBD2 (5 bases). V dropped 6 bases and J dropped 2 bases, with 14 bases sitting between them. The germline V gene has CDR1 ENHRY and CDR2 SYGVKD. The CDR3 is made up of 14 amino acids. The CDR3 is CAISAGAGTYEQYF. CDR3 coding DNA: TGTGCCATCAGCGCCGGAGCCGGGACCTACGAGCAGTACTTC.

The chain joins TRBV28 to TRBJ2-1; 9 bases are shared with TRBD1. V trimming: 5 bases; J trimming: 6 bases; junction bases outside the gene matches: 5. The CDR3 is 14 residues long. Germline CDR1 MDHEN, CDR2 SYDVKM. The CDR3 protein is CASSGTGIGNEQFF. The DNA of the CDR3 is TGTGCCAGCAGTGGGACAGGGATAGGCAATGAGCAGTTCTTC.

The count of this clonotype is one. A clone one base away is much larger, so this may be a read error. The gene calls are TRBV29-1 and TRBJ1-1, with D possibly being TRBD1 (5 bases). Germline CDR1 and CDR2: SQVTM and ANQGSEA. Trimming took 7 bases from V and 0 from J, leaving 12 bases between them. CDR3 size: 13 residues. CDR3 region: CSATTELNTEAFF. CDR3 in DNA: TGCAGCGCCACGACAGAGCTGAACACTGAAGCTTTCTTT.

This clonotype was seen at least ten times. A junction end diverges from the germline sequence, so it may reflect a read error. The chain is built from TRBV5-1 and TRBJ2-7; D unclear. From germline, CDR1 is SGHRS and CDR2 YFSETQ. The CDR3 is 11 residues long. The CDR3 here is CASSGGYEQYF. The DNA of the CDR3 is TGTGCCAGCAGTGGTGGGTACGAGCAGTACTTC.

V usage is TRBV10-3 and J usage is TRBJ2-1, with D unresolved. The germline V gene encodes CDR1 ENHRY and CDR2 SYGVKD. Trimming shortened V by 8 bases and J by 7 bases, and 9 bases separated the two germline ends. The CDR3 covers 11 residues. In DNA, the CDR3 is TGTGCCATCCGGGCTGGGAATGAGCAGTTCTTC. It translates to CAIRAGNEQFF.

The chain joins TRBV19 to TRBJ1-4, with 9 bases that match TRBD1. CDR1 is LNHDA, CDR2 SQIVND, per germline (reference sequence). The CDR3 runs to 14 residues. The V gene end was trimmed by 6 bases and the J gene end by 4 bases; junction bases not matched to a gene: 3. The CDR3: CASSGTGLNEKLFF. CDR3 nucleotides: TGTGCCAGTAGCGGGACAGGGCTTAATGAAAAACTGTTTTTT.

This clonotype was found a few times. The chain has TRBV5-5 and TRBJ1-2, with a tentative D call TRBD1 (5 bases). Germline CDR1 reads SGHKS; CDR2 reads YYEKEE (reference sequence). Between the trimmed V and J ends, which lost 0 bases and 3 bases, there was a span of 18 bases. The CDR3 has 17 amino acids. The CDR3 spells CASSLGGSGQPYYGYTF. As DNA, the CDR3 is TGTGCCAGCAGCTTGGGAGGTTCGGGGCAACCCTACTATGGCTACACCTTC.

The sample holds many counts of this clonotype. The CDR3 DNA reads as TGCGCCAGCAGCCGTACTAGCGGGGGCTCCTACAATGAGCAGTTCTTC. Translation gives CASSRTSGGSYNEQFF. The J gene is TRBJ2-1, the V gene TRBV4-1, with 11 bases matching TRBD2. CDR1 and CDR2 from the germline V gene are MGHRA and YSYEKL. V was pared by 4 bases and J by 0 bases, with 2 bases of the junction left unmatched. This CDR3 is built from 16 residues.

This CDR3 reads CASSTGQAREKLFF. The CDR3 nucleotides are TGTGCCAGCAGCACGGGACAGGCGCGGGAAAAACTGTTTTTT. The chain is built from TRBV28 and TRBJ1-4; TRBD1 matches at 8 bases. Germline trimming cut 6 bases from V and 8 bases from J; bases unmatched to any gene: 8. This CDR3 region has 14 residues. Germline V gene sequence: CDR1 MDHEN, CDR2 SYDVKM.

This clonotype was observed once. A clone one base away is much larger, so this may be a read error. The rearrangement joins TRBV7-2 to TRBJ2-2, with D possibly being TRBD2 (6 bases). The CDR3 sequence is 13 residues long. Germline V CDR1 and CDR2: SGHTA, FQGNSA. The CDR3 region is CASSTGTGGEPFF. CDR3 nucleotides: TGTGCCAGCAGCACAGGAACGGGCGGGGAGCCGTTTTTT. Full variable domain (remainder filled in from reference TRBV7-2 and TRBJ2-2): GAGVSQSPSNKVTEKGKDVELRCDPISGHTALYWYRQSLGQGLEFLIYFQGNSAPDKSGLPSDRFSAERTGGSVSTLTIQRTQQEDSAVYLCASSTGTGGEPFFGEGSRLTVL.

This clonotype was observed many times. The V and J genes are TRBV9 and TRBJ2-7; possibly TRBD1 for D (6 bases). Trimming pared 4 bases from V and 3 bases from J, leaving 11 bases between. The germline CDR1 and CDR2 sequences are SGDLS and YYNGEE. The length of the CDR3 is 13 residues. CDR3 in amino acids: CASSPGTIYEQYF. CDR3 sequence (DNA): TGTGCCAGCAGCCCCGGGACAATCTACGAGCAGTACTTC.

This clonotype was counted a few times. This rearrangement joins TRBV28 to TRBJ2-1, with TRBD2 matching over 10 bases. The CDR3 has 17 amino acids. After removal of 7 bases from V and 0 bases from J, the junction contained 9 bases not matched to a gene. Germline V gives CDR1 MDHEN, CDR2 SYDVKM. This CDR3 reads CASTSRLAGYSYNEQFF. The CDR3 coding sequence is TGTGCCAGCACCTCACGACTAGCGGGCTACTCCTACAATGAGCAGTTCTTC.

This clonotype was picked up a small number of times. The chain has TRBV5-1 and TRBJ1-1, with TRBD1 identical over 8 bases. The V and J ends lost 0 bases and 13 bases, in that order; junction bases with no gene match: 11. Looked up from germline, CDR1 is SGHRS and CDR2 is YFSETQ. The CDR3 spans 14 residues. CDR3 loop: CASSLDRGSLSGFF. The CDR3 nucleotides are TGCGCCAGCAGCTTGGACAGGGGGTCTTTGTCGGGTTTCTTT.

The rearrangement uses TRBV13 and TRBJ2-3; 8 bases match TRBD1. V trimming: 3 bases; J trimming: 4 bases; junction bases outside the gene matches: 9. The CDR3 sequence is 16 residues long. CDR1 PRHDT and CDR2 FYEKMQ come from the germline V gene (reference sequence). The CDR3 DNA is TGTGCCAGCAGCTTCTACGACAGGGGAGTCGCAGATACGCAGTATTTT. Its protein product is CASSFYDRGVADTQYF.

This clonotype was picked up many times. This chain joins TRBV5-1 and TRBJ1-2, with TRBD1 matching 7 bases. Germline lookup yields CDR1 SGHRS and CDR2 YFSETQ. The V and J ends lost 4 bases and 5 bases, in that order; junction bases with no gene match: 8. The CDR3 sequence is 14 residues long. Written as DNA, the CDR3 is TGCGCCAGCAGCCTGACCGGGACAGCATATGGCTACACCTTC. It codes for CASSLTGTAYGYTF.

Ten or more counts support this clonotype. This chain joins TRBV7-2 and TRBJ2-7; 9 bases map to TRBD1. Unmatched junction bases numbered 3, after V lost 5 bases and J lost 4 bases. In germline, CDR1 is SGHTA, CDR2 FQGNSA. The CDR3 spans 13 residues. The DNA of the CDR3 is TGTGCCAGCAGCAGGACAGGGGAGTACGAGCAGTACTTC. Translation: CASSRTGEYEQYF.